This T cell receptor (beta chain) was profiled in a study of blood T cells in healthy people across ages. At the level of the study: When template switching was applied, about one barcoded beta molecule was captured per two T cells.

With a J-beta primer mix and a sample-barcoded 5' primer, a second PCR ran roughly 7 to 11 cycles. In TCRdb, the 5' RACE reads were re-called with MiXCR into one record per CDR3 protein. The repertoire holds 800,000 to 950,000 distinct CDR3 sequences, with approximately 35% as singletons. Trimming pared 4 bases from V and 5 bases from J, leaving 14 bases between. The CDR3 sequence is 13 residues long. Germline CDR1 and CDR2: DFQATT and SNEGSKA (reference sequence). Findings and limits, study-wide: The fall in TCR beta diversity per million T cells was roughly linear with age.

This clonotype was seen a single time. Its antigen is as yet unknown. The sample taken for sequencing was blood. The gene calls are TRBV20-1 and TRBJ1-2; possibly TRBD1 for D (6 bases). The TCR sequence derives from a man younger than 35 in good health. CDR3 nucleotides: TGCAGTGCTATAGAGGGGGGACAATATGGCTACACCTTC. Encoded protein: CSAIEGGQYGYTF.